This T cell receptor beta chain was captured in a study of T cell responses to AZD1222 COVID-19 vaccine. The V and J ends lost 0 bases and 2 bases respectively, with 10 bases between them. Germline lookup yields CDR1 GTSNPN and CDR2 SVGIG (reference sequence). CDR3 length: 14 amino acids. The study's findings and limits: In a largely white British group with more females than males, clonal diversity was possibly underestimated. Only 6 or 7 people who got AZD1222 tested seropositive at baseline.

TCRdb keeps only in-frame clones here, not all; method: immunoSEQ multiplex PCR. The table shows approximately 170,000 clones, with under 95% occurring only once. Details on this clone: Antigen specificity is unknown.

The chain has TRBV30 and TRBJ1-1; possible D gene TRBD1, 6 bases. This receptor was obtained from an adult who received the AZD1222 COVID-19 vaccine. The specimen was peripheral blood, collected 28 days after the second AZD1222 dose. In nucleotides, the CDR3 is TGTGCCTGGAGTGTTACGACAGGCAACACTGAAGCTTTCTTT. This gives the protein CAWSVTTGNTEAFF.